This TCR beta chain was identified in a study of response to subunit inactivated influenza vaccine. Using its own MiXCR run on the RT-PCR reads, TCRdb lists one record per CDR3 protein. The sample contains some 850,000 distinct CDR3 sequences, less than 20% of which appear only once. In germline, CDR1 is SEHNR, CDR2 FQNEAQ (reference sequence). The CDR3 totals 15 residues. The V and J ends lost 5 bases and 6 bases, in that order; junction bases with no gene match: 8. The sequences come from PBMCs from blood, collected approximately 5 days after vaccination. The chain links TRBV7-9 to TRBJ2-1, with 9 nucleotides matching TRBD2. The TCR comes from a man between 50 and 59 years old who received an inactivated influenza vaccine. CDR3 sequence reads: CASSVLAGLGNEQFF. The DNA for the CDR3 is TGTGCCAGCAGCGTCCTAGCGGGATTGGGCAATGAGCAGTTCTTC.